The rows below give T cell receptor beta chains drawn from one sample of a study of T cell responses to AZD1222 COVID-19 vaccine. Libraries were prepared by immunoSEQ multiplex PCR; TCRdb keeps only in-frame clonotypes and omits some of them. Of 150,000 or so clones listed, 90% to 95% are singletons. The sequences come from peripheral blood, collected on day 0 of AZD1222 vaccination. The receptor set was obtained from an adult in good health. The CDR3 runs from the conserved cysteine through the conserved F or W. D genes are given only for firm matches. The size of a clone is reported for some rows only, either as once, few or many, or as a class for expanded clones.

V	size	J	D	length	CDR3	DNA
TRBV5-1	once	TRBJ1-6	TRBD1	18	CASSLGDRGELYNSPLHF	TGCGCCAGCAGCTTGGGGGACAGGGGAGAACTCTATAATTCACCCCTCCACTTT
TRBV5-1	once	TRBJ2-1	TRBD2	15	CASSLGLADYNEQFF	TGCGCCAGCAGCTTGGGACTAGCCGACTACAATGAGCAGTTCTTC
TRBV5-6	-	TRBJ1-6	-	13	CASRGQPNSPLHF	TGTGCCAGCAGAGGACAGCCAAATTCACCCCTCCACTTT
TRBV27	-	TRBJ2-5	-	14	CASSIAGWKGTQYF	TGTGCCAGCAGTATAGCCGGTTGGAAAGGGACCCAGTACTTC
TRBV20-1	-	TRBJ2-1	TRBD2	14	CSASILAGGDEQFF	TGCAGTGCTAGTATACTAGCGGGGGGCGATGAGCAGTTCTTC
TRBV7-2	-	TRBJ2-1	TRBD2	17	CASSLGLAGAAYNEQFF	TGTGCCAGCAGCTTAGGACTAGCGGGAGCGGCCTACAATGAGCAGTTCTTC
TRBV28	-	TRBJ1-2	TRBD1	16	CASSFRQGPAPYGYTF	TGTGCCAGCAGTTTCCGACAGGGGCCCGCCCCCTATGGCTACACCTTC
TRBV5-5	-	TRBJ1-1	TRBD1	13	CASSLGTGVSAFF	TGTGCCAGCAGCTTGGGGACAGGGGTCAGCGCTTTCTTT
TRBV15	once	TRBJ1-1	-	15	CATSTRTGPHTEAFF	TGTGCCACCAGCACGAGAACCGGGCCCCACACTGAAGCTTTCTTT
TRBV19	-	TRBJ1-4	TRBD1	15	CASTKNRGGNEKLFF	TGTGCCAGTACCAAGAACAGGGGAGGTAATGAAAAACTGTTTTTT
TRBV6-5	-	TRBJ1-2	-	15	CASSPRSDGRQGYTF	TGTGCCAGCAGCCCAAGGTCGGACGGCCGCCAAGGCTACACCTTC
TRBV4-3	-	TRBJ1-2	TRBD1	16	CASSQSGGQTSYGYTF	TGCGCCAGCAGCCAGTCCGGGGGACAGACGTCGTATGGCTACACCTTC
TRBV27	-	TRBJ1-2	TRBD1	13	CASSSTGFYGYTF	TGTGCCAGCAGTTCGACAGGGTTCTATGGCTACACCTTC
TRBV28	-	TRBJ1-2	-	14	CASQTGGRRNGYTF	TGTGCCAGTCAGACCGGGGGGCGCAGAAATGGCTACACCTTC
TRBV4-3	-	TRBJ2-7	-	15	CASSQYYQGPVEQYF	TGCGCCAGCAGCCAATATTATCAGGGACCGGTCGAGCAGTACTTC
TRBV3-1/TRBV3-2	-	TRBJ1-5	-	12	CASSQTGQPQHF	TGTGCCAGCAGCCAAACAGGGCAGCCCCAGCATTTT
TRBV30	-	TRBJ1-3	-	14	CAWSVLVSGNTIYF	TGTGCCTGGAGTGTGCTAGTCTCTGGAAACACCATATATTTT
TRBV3-1/TRBV3-2	-	TRBJ2-3	TRBD2	16	CASSRSGGGTTDTQYF	TGTGCCAGCAGCCGTTCGGGGGGGGGTACCACAGATACGCAGTATTTT
TRBV6-5	-	TRBJ1-2	-	13	CASSYRAYYGYTF	TGTGCCAGCAGTTACCGGGCTTACTATGGCTACACCTTC
TRBV6-5	-	TRBJ1-5	-	15	CASSQHRGRNQPQHF	TGTGCCAGCAGTCAACACCGGGGGCGGAATCAGCCCCAGCATTTT
TRBV12-5	once	TRBJ2-1	TRBD2	16	CASEGLAGGVGNEQFF	TGTGCTAGTGAAGGGCTAGCGGGAGGAGTGGGCAATGAGCAGTTCTTC
TRBV28	-	TRBJ1-2	TRBD1	12	CASSQGVGGYTF	TGTGCCAGCAGTCAGGGGGTCGGGGGCTACACCTTC
TRBV12-1	-	TRBJ1-3	-	17	CAINQLNRVGSGNTIYF	-
TRBV12-5	-	TRBJ1-4	-	13	CASTLPGAEKLFF	TGTGCTAGTACTCTCCCGGGAGCTGAAAAACTGTTTTTT
TRBV28	once	TRBJ2-7	TRBD1	14	CASTRRTGADEQYF	TGTGCCAGCACCCGCCGGACAGGGGCTGACGAGCAGTACTTC
TRBV6-6	-	TRBJ2-1	-	15	CASRMDREGYNEQFF	TGTGCCAGCAGGATGGACAGGGAGGGTTACAATGAGCAGTTCTTC
TRBV29-1	-	TRBJ1-5	-	14	CSVAEGSSNQPQHF	TGCAGCGTTGCTGAGGGCTCTAGCAATCAGCCCCAGCATTTT
TRBV5-1	-	TRBJ1-1	TRBD1	15	CASSLAGGMGTEAFF	TGCGCCAGCAGCTTGGCAGGGGGAATGGGGACTGAAGCTTTCTTT
TRBV5-1	-	TRBJ1-2	TRBD1	15	CASSQLQGPSYGYTF	TGCGCCAGCAGCCAATTACAGGGGCCTAGCTATGGCTACACCTTC
TRBV9	-	TRBJ2-7	-	13	CASSVGLAGEQYF	TGTGCCAGCAGCGTAGGACTGGCCGGGGAGCAGTACTTC
TRBV19	few	TRBJ1-1	TRBD1	15	CASHQGVGWDTEAFF	TGTGCCAGCCATCAGGGGGTCGGATGGGACACTGAAGCTTTCTTT
TRBV29-1	-	TRBJ1-1	-	14	CSVEPGGVNTEAFF	TGCAGCGTTGAACCTGGGGGGGTGAACACTGAAGCTTTCTTT